This record covers a single TCR beta chain. Followed longitudinally, the Seattle patients had been enrolled during active infection. Germline loops: CDR1 SGHTA, CDR2 FQGTGA. V was shortened by 8 bases and J by 0 bases, with 8 bases between the two germline ends. The CDR3 loop spans 13 amino acids. The sample comes from a study of blood T cell repertoires in COVID-19. Overall study context: Acute and convalescent COVID-19 specimens originated in the United States, Italy and Spain. The analysed material was cDNA or gDNA that came from T cells, B-cell-depleted T cells, or PBMCs.

Repertoires were generated with immunoSEQ multiplex PCR, while TCRdb's copy carries only in-frame clones and drops some. The sample shows around 80,000 clones, over 80% of them seen only once. This sequence was found in a man in his fifties with COVID-19, enrolled during active disease. The sequencing sample was made of peripheral blood. The genes are TRBV7-3 and TRBJ2-1, with D possibly being TRBD2 (6 bases). CDR3 protein: CASSRGSYNEQFF. The CDR3 DNA is TGTGCCAGCTCGCGGGGCTCCTACAATGAGCAGTTCTTC.